This TCR beta chain was found in a study of blood T cells in healthy people across ages. Overall study findings and caveats: Donors of long life had a larger count of naive CD4+ cells and greater diversity than aged donors. No conclusive comparison of naive versus antigen-experienced cells was possible with unsorted PBMCs.

The sample holds a few counts of this clonotype. Its antigen is not identified. Germline lookup yields CDR1 DFQATT and CDR2 SNEGSKA (reference sequence). The CDR3 is 13 residues long. Trimming took off 5 bases at V and 5 bases at J, with 13 bases between the two ends. Primed by a sample-barcoded 5' primer and a J-beta primer mix, a second PCR proceeded for about 6 to 12 cycles. Each cDNA was tagged by a template-switch adaptor containing 12 random nucleotides. Each CDR3 protein is one row after TCRdb ran MiXCR on the 5' RACE reads. The sample records about a million distinct CDR3 sequences, just over 50% being singletons.

The sequence derives from a woman aged 60 to 75 in good health. The rearrangement links TRBV20-1 to TRBJ2-1, with D maybe TRBD2 (5 bases). Material: blood. The CDR3 spells CSAVRDLNNEQFF. CDR3 nucleotides: TGCAGTGCTGTCCGGGATCTTAACAATGAGCAGTTCTTC.